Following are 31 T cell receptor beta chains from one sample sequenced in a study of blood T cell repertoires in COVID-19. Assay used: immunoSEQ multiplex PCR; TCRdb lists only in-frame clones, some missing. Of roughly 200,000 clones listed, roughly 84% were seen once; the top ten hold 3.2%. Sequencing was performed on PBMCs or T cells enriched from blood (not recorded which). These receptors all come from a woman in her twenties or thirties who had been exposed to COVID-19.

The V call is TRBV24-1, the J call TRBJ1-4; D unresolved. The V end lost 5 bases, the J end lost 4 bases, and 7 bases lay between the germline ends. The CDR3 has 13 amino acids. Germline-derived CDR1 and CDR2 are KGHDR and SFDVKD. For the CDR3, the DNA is TGTGCCACCAGTGCGGGATATAATGAAAAACTGTTTTTT. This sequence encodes CATSAGYNEKLFF.

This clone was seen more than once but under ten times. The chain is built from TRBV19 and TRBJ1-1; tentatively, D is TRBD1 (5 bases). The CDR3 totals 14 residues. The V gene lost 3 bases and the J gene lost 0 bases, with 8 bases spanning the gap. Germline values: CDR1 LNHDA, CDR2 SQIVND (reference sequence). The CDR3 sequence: CASSIRGVNTEAFF. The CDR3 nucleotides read TGTGCCAGTAGTATCCGGGGGGTGAACACTGAAGCTTTCTTT.

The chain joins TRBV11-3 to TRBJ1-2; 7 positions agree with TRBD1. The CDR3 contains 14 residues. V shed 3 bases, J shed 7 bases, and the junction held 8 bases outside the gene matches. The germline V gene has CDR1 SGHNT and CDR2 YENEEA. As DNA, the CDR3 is TGTGCCAGCAGCTTTTACAGGGGCGGGCGTGGCTACACCTTC. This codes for CASSFYRGGRGYTF.

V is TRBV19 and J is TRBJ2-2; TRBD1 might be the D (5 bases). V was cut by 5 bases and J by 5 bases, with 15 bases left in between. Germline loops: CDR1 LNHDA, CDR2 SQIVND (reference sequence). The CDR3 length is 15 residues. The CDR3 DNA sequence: TGTGCCAGTAGTTCCCGTGGGGCTAGTACCGGGGAGCTGTTTTTT. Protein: CASSSRGASTGELFF. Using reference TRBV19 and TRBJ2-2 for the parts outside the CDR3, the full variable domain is DGGITQSPKYLFRKEGQNVTLSCEQNLNHDAMYWYRQDPGQGLRLIYYSQIVNDFQKGDIAEGYSVSREKKESFPLTVTSAQKNPTAFYLCASSSRGASTGELFFGEGSRLTVL.

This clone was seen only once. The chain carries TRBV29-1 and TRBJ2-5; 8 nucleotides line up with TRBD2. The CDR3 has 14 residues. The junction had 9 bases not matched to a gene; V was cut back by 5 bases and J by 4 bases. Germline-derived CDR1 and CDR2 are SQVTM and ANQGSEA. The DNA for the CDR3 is TGCAGCGTTCGGGGGGGTTCGGGCGGAGAGACCCAGTACTTC. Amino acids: CSVRGGSGGETQYF.

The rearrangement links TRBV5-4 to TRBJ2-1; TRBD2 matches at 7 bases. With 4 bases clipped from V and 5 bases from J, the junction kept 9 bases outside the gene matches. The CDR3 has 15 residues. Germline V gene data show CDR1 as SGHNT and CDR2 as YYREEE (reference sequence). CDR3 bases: TGTGCCAGCAGCCCTACTAGCGCGTCCAACAATGAGCAGTTCTTC. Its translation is CASSPTSASNNEQFF.

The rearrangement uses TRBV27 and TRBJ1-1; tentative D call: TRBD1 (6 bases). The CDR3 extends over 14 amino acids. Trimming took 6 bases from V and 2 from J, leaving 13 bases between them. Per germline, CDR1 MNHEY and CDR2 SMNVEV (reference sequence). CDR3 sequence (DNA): TGTGCCAGCAGCAAACAGGGAACCAACACTGAAGCTTTCTTT. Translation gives CASSKQGTNTEAFF.

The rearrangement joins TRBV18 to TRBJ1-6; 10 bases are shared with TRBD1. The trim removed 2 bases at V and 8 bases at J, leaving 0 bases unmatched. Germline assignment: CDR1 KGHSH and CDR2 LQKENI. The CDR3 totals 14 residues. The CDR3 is CASSPGQGDSPLHF. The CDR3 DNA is TGTGCCAGCTCACCAGGACAGGGGGATTCACCCCTCCACTTT.

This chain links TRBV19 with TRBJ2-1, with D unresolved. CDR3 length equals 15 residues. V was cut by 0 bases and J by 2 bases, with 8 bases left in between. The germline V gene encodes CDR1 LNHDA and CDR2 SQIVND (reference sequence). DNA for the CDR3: TGTGCCAGTAGTATAGACCTGTCCGCCTACAATGAGCAGTTCTTC. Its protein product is CASSIDLSAYNEQFF.

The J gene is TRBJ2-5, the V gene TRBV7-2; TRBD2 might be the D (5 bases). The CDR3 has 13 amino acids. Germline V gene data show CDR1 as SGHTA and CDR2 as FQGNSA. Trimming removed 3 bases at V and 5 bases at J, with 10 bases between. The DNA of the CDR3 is TGTGCCAGCAGCTTGAGGGTGGGGGAGACCCAGTACTTC. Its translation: CASSLRVGETQYF. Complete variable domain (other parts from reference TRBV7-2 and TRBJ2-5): GAGVSQSPSNKVTEKGKDVELRCDPISGHTALYWYRQSLGQGLEFLIYFQGNSAPDKSGLPSDRFSAERTGGSVSTLTIQRTQQEDSAVYLCASSLRVGETQYFGPGTRLLVL.

The CDR3 DNA reads TGCGCCAGCAGTTGGGTAGCGGGGGCGCACCAAGAGACCCAGTACTTC. As protein: CASSWVAGAHQETQYF. V usage is TRBV5-1 and J usage is TRBJ2-5, with TRBD2 matching over 9 bases. This CDR3 contains 16 residues. Germline V gives CDR1 SGHRS, CDR2 YFSETQ. With V trimmed by 5 bases and J by 0 bases, 8 bases remained unmatched.

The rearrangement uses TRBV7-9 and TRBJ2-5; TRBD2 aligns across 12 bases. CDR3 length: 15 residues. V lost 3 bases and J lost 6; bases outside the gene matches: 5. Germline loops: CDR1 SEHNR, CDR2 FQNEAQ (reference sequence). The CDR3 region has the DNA TGTGCCAGCAGCTTCCAACTAGCGGGGGGTCAGACCCAGTACTTC. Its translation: CASSFQLAGGQTQYF.

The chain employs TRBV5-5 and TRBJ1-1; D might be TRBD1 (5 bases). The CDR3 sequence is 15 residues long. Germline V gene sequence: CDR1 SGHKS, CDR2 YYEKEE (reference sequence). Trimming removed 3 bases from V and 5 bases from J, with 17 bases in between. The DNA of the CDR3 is TGTGCCAGCAGCTGGAATAGGGGCGCGAGGACTGAAGCTTTCTTT. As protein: CASSWNRGARTEAFF. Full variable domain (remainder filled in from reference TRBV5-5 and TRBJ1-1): DAGVTQSPTHLIKTRGQQVTLRCSPISGHKSVSWYQQVLGQGPQFIFQYYEKEERGRGNFPDRFSARQFPNYSSELNVNALLLGDSALYLCASSWNRGARTEAFFGQGTRLTVV.

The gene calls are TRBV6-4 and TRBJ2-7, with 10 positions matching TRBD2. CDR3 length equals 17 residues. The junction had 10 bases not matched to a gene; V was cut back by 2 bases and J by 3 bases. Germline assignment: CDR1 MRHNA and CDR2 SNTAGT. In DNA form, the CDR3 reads TGTGCCAGCAGTGACCGGTCGGCTAGCGGGGGAAGCTACGAGCAGTACTTC. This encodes CASSDRSASGGSYEQYF.

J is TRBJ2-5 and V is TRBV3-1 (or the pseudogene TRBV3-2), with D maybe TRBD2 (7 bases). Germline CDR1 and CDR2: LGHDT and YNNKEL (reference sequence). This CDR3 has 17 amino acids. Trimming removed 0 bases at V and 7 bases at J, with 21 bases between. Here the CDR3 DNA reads TGTGCCAGCAGCCAAGATTGGGGTCGGGGGGCGGTCGGGACCCAGTACTTC. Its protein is CASSQDWGRGAVGTQYF.

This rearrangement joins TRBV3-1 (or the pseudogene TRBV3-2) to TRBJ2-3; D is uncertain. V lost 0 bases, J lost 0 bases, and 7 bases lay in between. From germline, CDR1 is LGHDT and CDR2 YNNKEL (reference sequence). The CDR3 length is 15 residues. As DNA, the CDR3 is TGTGCCAGCAGCCAAGATACGGGTAGCACAGATACGCAGTATTTT. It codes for CASSQDTGSTDTQYF.

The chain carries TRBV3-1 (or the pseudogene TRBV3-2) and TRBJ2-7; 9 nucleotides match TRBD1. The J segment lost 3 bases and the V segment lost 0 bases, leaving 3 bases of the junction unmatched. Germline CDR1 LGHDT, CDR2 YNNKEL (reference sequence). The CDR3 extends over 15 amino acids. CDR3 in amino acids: CASSQDKTGGYEQYF. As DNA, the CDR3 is TGTGCCAGCAGCCAAGATAAGACAGGGGGCTACGAGCAGTACTTC.

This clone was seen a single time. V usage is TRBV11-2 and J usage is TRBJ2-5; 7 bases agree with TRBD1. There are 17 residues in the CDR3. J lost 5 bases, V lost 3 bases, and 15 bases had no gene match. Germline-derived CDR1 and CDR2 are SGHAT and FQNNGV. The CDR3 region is CASSFDGRTGVRETQYF. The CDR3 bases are TGTGCCAGCAGCTTTGATGGGAGAACAGGGGTACGGGAGACCCAGTACTTC.

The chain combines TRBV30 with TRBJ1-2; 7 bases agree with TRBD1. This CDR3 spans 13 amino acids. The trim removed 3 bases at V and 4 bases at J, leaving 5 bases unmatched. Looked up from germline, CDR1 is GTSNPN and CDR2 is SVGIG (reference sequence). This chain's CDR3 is CAWRLTGAYGYTF. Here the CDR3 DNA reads TGTGCCTGGAGGCTTACAGGGGCCTATGGCTACACCTTC.

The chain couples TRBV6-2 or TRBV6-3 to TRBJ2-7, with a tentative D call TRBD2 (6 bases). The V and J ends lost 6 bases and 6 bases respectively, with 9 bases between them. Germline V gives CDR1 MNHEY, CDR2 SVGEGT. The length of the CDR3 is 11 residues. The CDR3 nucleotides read TGTGCCAGCAGCGCGGGACTCGAGCAGTACTTC. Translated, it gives CASSAGLEQYF.

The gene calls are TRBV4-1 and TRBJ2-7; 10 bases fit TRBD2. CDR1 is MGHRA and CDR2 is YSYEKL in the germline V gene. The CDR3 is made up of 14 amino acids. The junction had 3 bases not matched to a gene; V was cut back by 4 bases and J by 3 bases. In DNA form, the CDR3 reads TGCGCCAGCAGCCGGCTAGCGGGGGACTACGAGCAGTACTTC. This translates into CASSRLAGDYEQYF.

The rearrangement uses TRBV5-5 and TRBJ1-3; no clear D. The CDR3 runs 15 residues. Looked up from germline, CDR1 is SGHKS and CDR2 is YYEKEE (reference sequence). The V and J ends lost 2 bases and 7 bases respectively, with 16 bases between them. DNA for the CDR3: TGTGCCAGCAGCTTCAGGCCAGAGTTATCGAACACCATATATTTT. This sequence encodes CASSFRPELSNTIYF.

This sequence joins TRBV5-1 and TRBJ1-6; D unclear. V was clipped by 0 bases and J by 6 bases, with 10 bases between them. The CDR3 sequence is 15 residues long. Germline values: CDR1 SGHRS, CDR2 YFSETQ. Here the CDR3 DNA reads TGCGCCAGCAGCTTGGTCGACACCTTTAATTCACCCCTCCACTTT. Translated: CASSLVDTFNSPLHF.

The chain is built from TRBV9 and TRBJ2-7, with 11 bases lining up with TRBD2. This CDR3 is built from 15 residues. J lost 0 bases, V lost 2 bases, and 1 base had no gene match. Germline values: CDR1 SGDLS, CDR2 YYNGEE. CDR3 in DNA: TGTGCCAGCAGCGTGACTAGCGGGGCCTCCTACGAGCAGTACTTC. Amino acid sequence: CASSVTSGASYEQYF. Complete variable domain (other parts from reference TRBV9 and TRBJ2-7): DSGVTQTPKHLITATGQRVTLRCSPRSGDLSVYWYQQSLDQGLQFLIQYYNGEERAKGNILERFSAQQFPDLHSELNLSSLELGDSALYFCASSVTSGASYEQYFGPGTRLTVT.

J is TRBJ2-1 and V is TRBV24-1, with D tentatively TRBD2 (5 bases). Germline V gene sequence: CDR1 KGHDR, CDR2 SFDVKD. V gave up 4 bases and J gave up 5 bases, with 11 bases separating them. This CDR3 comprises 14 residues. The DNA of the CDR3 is TGTGCCACCAGTGAAACCGGGGTTGACAATGAGCAGTTCTTC. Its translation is CATSETGVDNEQFF.

The CDR3 loop is CASSQVGDSYSPLHF. The CDR3 DNA follows: TGCGCCAGCAGCCAAGTAGGGGATTCGTATTCACCCCTCCACTTT. The chain is built from TRBV4-1 and TRBJ1-6; maybe TRBD1 (5 bases). CDR3 length: 15 amino acids. V was shortened by 1 base and J by 8 bases, with 12 bases between the two germline ends. The germline gives CDR1 MGHRA, CDR2 YSYEKL.

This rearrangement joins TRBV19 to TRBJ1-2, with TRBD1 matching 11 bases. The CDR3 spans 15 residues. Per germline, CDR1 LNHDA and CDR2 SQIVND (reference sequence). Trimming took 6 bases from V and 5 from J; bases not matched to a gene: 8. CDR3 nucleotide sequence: TGTGCCAGTAGCGGGACAGGGGGTTACTTTTATGGCTACACCTTC. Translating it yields CASSGTGGYFYGYTF.

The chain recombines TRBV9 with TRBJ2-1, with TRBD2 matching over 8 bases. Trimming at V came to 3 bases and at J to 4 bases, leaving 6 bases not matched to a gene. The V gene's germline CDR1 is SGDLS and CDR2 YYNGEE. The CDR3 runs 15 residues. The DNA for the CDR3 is TGTGCCAGCAGCGAGCGGGGGACGTTATACAATGAGCAGTTCTTC. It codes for CASSERGTLYNEQFF.

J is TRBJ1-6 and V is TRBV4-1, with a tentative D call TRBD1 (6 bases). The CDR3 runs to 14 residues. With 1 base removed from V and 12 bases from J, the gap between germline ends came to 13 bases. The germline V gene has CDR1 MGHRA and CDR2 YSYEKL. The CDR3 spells CASSQVGDNRPLHF. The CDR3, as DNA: TGCGCCAGCAGCCAAGTTGGGGACAACCGACCCCTCCACTTT.

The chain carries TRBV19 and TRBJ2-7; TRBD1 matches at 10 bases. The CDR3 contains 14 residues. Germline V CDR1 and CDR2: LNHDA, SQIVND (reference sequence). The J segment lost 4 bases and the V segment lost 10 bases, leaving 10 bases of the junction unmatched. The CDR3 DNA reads TGTGCCACCACACCGGGACAGGGGATTTACGAGCAGTACTTC. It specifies CATTPGQGIYEQYF.

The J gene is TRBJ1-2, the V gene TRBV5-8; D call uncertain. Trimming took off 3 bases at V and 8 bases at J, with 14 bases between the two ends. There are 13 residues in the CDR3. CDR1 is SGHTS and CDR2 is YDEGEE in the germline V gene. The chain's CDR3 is CASSCVGCSGYTF. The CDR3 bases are TGTGCCAGCAGCTGCGTTGGTTGTTCGGGCTACACCTTC.